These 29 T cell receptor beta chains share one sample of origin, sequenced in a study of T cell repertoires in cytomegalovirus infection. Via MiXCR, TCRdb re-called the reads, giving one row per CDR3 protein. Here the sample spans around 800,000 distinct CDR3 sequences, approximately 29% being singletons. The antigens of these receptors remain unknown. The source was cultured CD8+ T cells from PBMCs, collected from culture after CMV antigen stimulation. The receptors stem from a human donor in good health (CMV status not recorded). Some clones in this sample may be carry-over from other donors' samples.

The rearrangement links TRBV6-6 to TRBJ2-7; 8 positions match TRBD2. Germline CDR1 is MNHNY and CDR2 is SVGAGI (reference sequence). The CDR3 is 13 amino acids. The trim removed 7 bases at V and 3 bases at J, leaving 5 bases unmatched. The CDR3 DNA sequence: TGTGCCAGCAACCCGGGACTAGTCTACGAGCAGTACTTC. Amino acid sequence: CASNPGLVYEQYF.

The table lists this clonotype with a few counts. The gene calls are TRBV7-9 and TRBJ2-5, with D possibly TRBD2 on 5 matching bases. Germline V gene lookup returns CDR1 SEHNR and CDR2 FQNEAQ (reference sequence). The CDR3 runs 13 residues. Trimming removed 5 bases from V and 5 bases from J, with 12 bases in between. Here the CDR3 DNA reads TGTGCCAGCAGCCAGAGACCGGGGGAGACCCAGTACTTC. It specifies CASSQRPGETQYF.

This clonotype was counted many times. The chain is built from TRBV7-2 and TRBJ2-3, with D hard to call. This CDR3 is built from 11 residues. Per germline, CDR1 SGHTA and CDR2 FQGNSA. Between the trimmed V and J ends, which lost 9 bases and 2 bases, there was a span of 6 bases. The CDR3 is CASGDTDTQYF. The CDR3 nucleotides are TGTGCCAGTGGCGACACAGATACGCAGTATTTT. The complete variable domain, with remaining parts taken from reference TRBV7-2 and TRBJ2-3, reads GAGVSQSPSNKVTEKGKDVELRCDPISGHTALYWYRQSLGQGLEFLIYFQGNSAPDKSGLPSDRFSAERTGGSVSTLTIQRTQQEDSAVYLCASGDTDTQYFGPGTRLTVL.

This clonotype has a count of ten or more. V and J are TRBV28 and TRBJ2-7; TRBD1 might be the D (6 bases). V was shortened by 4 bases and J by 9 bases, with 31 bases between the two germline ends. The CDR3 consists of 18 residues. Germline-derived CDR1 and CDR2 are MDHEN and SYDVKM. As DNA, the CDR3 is TGTGCCAGCAGTTCCACGGCCCGCACAGGGATCGGGAAGGCCGGGCAGTACGTC. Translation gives CASSSTARTGIGKAGQYV.

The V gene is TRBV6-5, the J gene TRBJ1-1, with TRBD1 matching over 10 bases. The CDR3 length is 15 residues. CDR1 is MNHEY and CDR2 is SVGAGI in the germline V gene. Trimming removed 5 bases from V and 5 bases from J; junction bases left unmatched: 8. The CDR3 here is CASSNDRGLWTEAFF. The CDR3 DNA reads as TGTGCCAGCAGTAACGACAGGGGGCTGTGGACTGAAGCTTTCTTT.

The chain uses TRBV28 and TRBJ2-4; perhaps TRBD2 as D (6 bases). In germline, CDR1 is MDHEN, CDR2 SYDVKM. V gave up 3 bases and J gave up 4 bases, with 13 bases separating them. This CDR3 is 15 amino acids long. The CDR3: CASSFSVGGKNIQYF. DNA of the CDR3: TGTGCCAGCAGTTTTAGTGTCGGGGGAAAAAACATTCAGTACTTC.

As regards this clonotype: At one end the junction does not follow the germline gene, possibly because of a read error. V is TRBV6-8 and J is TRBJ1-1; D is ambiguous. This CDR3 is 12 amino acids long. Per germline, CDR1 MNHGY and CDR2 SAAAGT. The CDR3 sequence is CASGYPASEAFF. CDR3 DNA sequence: TGTGCCAGCGGTTACCCCGCCTCTGAAGCTTTCTTT.

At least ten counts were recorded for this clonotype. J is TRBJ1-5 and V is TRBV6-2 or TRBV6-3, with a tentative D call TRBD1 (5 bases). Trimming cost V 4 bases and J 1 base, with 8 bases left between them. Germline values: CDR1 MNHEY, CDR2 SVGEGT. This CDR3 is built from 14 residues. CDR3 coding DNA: TGTGCCAGCAGTTGGGGGGGGAGCAATCAGCCCCAGCATTTT. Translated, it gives CASSWGGSNQPQHF.

CDR3 protein: CASSSQDRVGGYTF. The CDR3 DNA sequence: TGTGCCAGCAGTTCTCAGGACAGGGTAGGAGGCTACACCTTC. This chain links TRBV6-6 with TRBJ1-2; TRBD1 agrees at 8 bases. Per the germline V gene, CDR1 is MNHNY and CDR2 is SVGAGI (reference sequence). The CDR3 totals 14 residues. Losses at the gene ends were 4 bases for V and 8 bases for J; bases not matched to a gene: 9.

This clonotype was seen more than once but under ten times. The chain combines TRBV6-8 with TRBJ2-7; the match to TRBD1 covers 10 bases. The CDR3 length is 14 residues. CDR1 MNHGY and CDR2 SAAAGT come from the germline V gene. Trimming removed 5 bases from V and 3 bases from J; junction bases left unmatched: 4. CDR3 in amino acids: CASSTGQGYYEQYF. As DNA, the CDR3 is TGTGCCAGCAGTACGGGACAGGGGTACTACGAGCAGTACTTC.

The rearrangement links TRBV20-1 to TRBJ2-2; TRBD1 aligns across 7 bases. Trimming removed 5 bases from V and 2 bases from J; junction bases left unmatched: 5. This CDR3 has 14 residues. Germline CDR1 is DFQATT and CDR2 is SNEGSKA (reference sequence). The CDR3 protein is CSALDRANTGELFF. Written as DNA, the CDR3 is TGCAGTGCTCTCGACAGGGCCAACACCGGGGAGCTGTTTTTT.

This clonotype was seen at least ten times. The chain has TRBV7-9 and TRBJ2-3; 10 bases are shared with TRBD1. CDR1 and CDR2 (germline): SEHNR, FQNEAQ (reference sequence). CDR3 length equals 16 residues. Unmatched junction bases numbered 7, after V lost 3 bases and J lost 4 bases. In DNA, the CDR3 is TGTGCCAGCAGCTTTAGCGGGACAGGGGACCCAGATACGCAGTATTTT. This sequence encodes CASSFSGTGDPDTQYF.

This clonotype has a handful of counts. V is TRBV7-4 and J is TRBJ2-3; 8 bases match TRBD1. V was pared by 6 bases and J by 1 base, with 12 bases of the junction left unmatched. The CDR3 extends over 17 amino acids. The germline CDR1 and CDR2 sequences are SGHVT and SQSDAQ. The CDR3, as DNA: TGTGCCAGCAGATCCACCTGGGAGACAGGGGGCACAGATACGCAGTATTTT. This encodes CASRSTWETGGTDTQYF.

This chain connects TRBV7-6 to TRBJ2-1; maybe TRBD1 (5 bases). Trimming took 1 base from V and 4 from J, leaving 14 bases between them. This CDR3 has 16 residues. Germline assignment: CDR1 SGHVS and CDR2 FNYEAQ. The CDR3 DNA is TGTGCCAGCAGCTTAGGCAGGGTGAATGGTTACAATGAGCAGTTCTTC. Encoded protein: CASSLGRVNGYNEQFF.

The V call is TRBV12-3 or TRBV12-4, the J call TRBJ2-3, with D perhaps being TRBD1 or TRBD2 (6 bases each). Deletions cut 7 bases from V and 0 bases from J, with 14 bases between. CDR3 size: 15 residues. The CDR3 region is CASTTPGASTDTQYF. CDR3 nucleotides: TGTGCCAGCACCACCCCGGGGGCTAGCACAGATACGCAGTATTTT.

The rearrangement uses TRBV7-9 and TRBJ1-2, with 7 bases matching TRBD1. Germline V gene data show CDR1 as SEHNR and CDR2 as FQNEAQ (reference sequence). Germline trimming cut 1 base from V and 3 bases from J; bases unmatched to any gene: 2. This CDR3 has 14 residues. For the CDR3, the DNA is TGTGCCAGCAGCTTAGAGGGACAGCACTATGGCTACACCTTC. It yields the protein CASSLEGQHYGYTF.

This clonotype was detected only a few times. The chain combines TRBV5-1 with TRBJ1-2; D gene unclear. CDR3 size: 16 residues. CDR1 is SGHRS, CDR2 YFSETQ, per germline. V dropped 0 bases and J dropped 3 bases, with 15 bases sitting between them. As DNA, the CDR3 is TGCGCCAGCAGCTTGGTAAATGGTGGGCAGCACTATGGCTACACCTTC. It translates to CASSLVNGGQHYGYTF.

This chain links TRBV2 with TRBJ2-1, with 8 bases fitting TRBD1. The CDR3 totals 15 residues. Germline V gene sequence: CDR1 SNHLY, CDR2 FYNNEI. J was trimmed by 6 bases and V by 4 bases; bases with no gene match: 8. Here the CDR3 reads CASSGQGRNVNEQFF. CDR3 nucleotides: TGTGCCAGCAGTGGACAGGGGAGGAATGTCAATGAGCAGTTCTTC.

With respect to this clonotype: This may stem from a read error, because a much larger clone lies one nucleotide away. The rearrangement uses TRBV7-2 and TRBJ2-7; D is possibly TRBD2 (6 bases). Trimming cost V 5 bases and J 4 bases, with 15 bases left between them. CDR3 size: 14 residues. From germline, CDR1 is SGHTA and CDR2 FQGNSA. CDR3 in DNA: TGTGCCAGCAGCCGGATCGGGGGTGGGTACGAGCAGTACTTC. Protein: CASSRIGGGYEQYF.

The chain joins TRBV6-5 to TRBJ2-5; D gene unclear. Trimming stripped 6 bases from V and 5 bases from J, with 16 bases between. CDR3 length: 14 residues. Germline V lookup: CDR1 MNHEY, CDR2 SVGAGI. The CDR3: CASSDGWARETQYF. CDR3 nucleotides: TGTGCCAGCAGCGACGGATGGGCGCGGGAGACCCAGTACTTC.

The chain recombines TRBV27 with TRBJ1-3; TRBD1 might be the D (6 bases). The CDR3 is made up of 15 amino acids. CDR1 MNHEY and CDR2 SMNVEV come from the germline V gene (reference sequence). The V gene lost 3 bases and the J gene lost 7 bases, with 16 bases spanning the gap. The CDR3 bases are TGTGCCAGCAGTTTGGTCGGGGGCTGGGGGAACACCATATATTTT. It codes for CASSLVGGWGNTIYF.

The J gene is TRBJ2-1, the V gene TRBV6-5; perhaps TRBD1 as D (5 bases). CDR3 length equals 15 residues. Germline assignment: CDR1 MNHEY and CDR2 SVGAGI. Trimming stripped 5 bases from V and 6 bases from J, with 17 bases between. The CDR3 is CASSPGRTSPNEQFF. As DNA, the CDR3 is TGTGCCAGCAGTCCCGGTAGGACATCCCCCAATGAGCAGTTCTTC.

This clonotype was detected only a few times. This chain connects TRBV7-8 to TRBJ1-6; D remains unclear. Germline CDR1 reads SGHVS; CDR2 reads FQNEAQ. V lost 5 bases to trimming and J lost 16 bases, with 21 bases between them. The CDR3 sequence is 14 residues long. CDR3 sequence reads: CASSVTVPKNPLHF. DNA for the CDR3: TGTGCCAGCAGCGTTACAGTCCCGAAAAATCCACTCCACTTT.

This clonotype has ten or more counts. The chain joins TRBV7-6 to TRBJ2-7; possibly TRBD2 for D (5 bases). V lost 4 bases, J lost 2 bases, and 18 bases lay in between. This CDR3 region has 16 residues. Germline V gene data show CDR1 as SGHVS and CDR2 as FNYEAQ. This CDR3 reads CASSSSDGGSPYEQYF. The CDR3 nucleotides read TGTGCCAGCAGCTCCTCGGACGGCGGGTCCCCCTACGAGCAGTACTTC.

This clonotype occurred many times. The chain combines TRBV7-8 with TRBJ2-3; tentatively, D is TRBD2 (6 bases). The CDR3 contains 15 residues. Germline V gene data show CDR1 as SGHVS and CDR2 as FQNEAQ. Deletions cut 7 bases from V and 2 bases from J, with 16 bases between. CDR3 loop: CASTVAETLTDTQYF. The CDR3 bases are TGTGCCAGCACCGTAGCGGAGACCCTCACAGATACGCAGTATTTT. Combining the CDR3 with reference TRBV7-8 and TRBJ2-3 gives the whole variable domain GAGVSQSPRYKVAKRGQDVALRCDPISGHVSLFWYQQALGQGPEFLTYFQNEAQLDKSGLPSDRFFAERPEGSVSTLKIQRTQQEDSAVYLCASTVAETLTDTQYFGPGTRLTVL.

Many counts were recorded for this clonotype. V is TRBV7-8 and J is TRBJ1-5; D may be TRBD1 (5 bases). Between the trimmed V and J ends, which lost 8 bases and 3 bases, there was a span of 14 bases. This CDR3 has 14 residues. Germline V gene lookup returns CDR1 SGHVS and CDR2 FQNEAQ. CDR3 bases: TGTGCCAGCTTAGAAGGGGTTTCCAATCAGCCCCAGCATTTT. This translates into CASLEGVSNQPQHF.

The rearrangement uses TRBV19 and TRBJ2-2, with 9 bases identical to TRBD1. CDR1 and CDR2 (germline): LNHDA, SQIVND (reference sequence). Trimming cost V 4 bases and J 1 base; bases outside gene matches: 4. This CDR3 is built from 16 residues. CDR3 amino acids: CASSTWDRVNTGELFF. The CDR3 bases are TGTGCCAGTAGTACCTGGGACAGGGTGAACACCGGGGAGCTGTTTTTT. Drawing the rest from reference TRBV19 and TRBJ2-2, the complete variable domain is DGGITQSPKYLFRKEGQNVTLSCEQNLNHDAMYWYRQDPGQGLRLIYYSQIVNDFQKGDIAEGYSVSREKKESFPLTVTSAQKNPTAFYLCASSTWDRVNTGELFFGEGSRLTVL.

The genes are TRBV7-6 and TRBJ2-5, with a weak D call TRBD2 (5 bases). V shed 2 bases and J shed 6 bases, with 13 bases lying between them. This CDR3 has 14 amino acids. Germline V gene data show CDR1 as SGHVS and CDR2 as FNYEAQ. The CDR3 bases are TGTGCCAGCAGCTTAATGGGCTCGGGAAAGACCCAGTACTTC. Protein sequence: CASSLMGSGKTQYF.

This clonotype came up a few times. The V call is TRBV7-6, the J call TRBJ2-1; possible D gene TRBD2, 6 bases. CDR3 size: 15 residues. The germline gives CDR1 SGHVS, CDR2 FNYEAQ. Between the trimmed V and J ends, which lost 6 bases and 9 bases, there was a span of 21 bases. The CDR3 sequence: CASSSGLTTSGEQFF. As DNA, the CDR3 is TGTGCCAGCAGTTCGGGACTCACGACAAGCGGTGAGCAGTTCTTC. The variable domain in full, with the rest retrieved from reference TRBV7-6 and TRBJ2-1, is GAGVSQSPRYKVTKRGQDVALRCDPISGHVSLYWYRQALGQGPEFLTYFNYEAQQDKSGLPNDRFSAERPEGSISTLTIQRTEQRDSAMYRCASSSGLTTSGEQFFGPGTRLTVL.